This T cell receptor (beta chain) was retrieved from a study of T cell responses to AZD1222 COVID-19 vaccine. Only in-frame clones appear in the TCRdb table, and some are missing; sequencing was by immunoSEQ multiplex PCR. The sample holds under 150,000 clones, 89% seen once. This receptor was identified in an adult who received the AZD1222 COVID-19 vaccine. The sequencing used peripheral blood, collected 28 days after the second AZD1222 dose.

This CDR3 is CASSYGTEAFF. The CDR3 bases are TGTGCCAGCAGTTACGGCACTGAAGCTTTCTTT. The chain combines TRBV27 with TRBJ1-1; D not resolved. Germline lookup yields CDR1 MNHEY and CDR2 SMNVEV (reference sequence). V was cut by 4 bases and J by 4 bases, with 4 bases left in between. CDR3 length: 11 amino acids.